The count of the clone carrying this T cell receptor beta chain is one. This entry comes from a study of blood T cell repertoires in COVID-19. Study background: There were acute and convalescent COVID-19 samples, and they came from the United States, Italy and Spain. T cells, B-cell-depleted T cells, or PBMCs supplied cDNA or gDNA.

Per the original data handling: Amplifying reference gene primers gave estimates of nucleated cell counts. Sequencing was performed with immunoSEQ multiplex PCR; in TCRdb, only in-frame clones are kept and a portion is missing. V and J calls and clone size are copied from that table; D and trimming were computed from the DNA. The sample lists a few hundred thousand clones, less than 90% occurring once. V lost 2 bases, J lost 8 bases, and 9 bases lay in between. CDR1 and CDR2 (germline): KGHSH, LQKENI. CDR3 length equals 13 residues. The sequence was obtained from a man between 60 and 70 years old who had recovered from COVID-19. The chain couples TRBV18 to TRBJ1-4; unclear D gene. The sequencing input was peripheral blood. The CDR3 DNA reads TGTGCCAGCTCACCAGGACTTCAAGAAAAACTGTTTTTT. This translates into CASSPGLQEKLFF.